This TCR beta chain was sequenced for a study of T-cell reconstitution after alpha-beta-depleted transplantation in children. Unique molecular identifiers were used to barcode this TCRbeta library. TCRdb ran MiXCR on the PCR reads and lists one entry per CDR3 protein. The sample has about a million distinct CDR3 sequences, about 29% seen once. Concerning this clonotype: The target antigen is unknown.

Notes on the study in general: Recipient T cells and thymic progenitors that survived gave rise to the high TCRbeta diversity observed at day 60 in some patients. By one year post-transplant, T-cell counts and diversity largely arose from T cells that were newly produced. After transplant, at about two months, alpha-beta T cells were reportedly derived from several hundred expanded graft clones.

Germline V CDR1 and CDR2: MDHEN, SYDVKM. The V segment lost 3 bases and the J segment 1 base; nucleotides outside the gene matches: 5. The CDR3 has 16 residues. This sequence joins TRBV28 and TRBJ1-5, with 8 bases matching TRBD1. This specimen was PBMCs, mostly from graft donor cells, taken 360 days after TCRalphabeta/CD19-depleted stem cell transplant. The TCR was taken from a boy under two years old who had a stem cell transplant for SCID, so the T cells may come from the graft donor. CDR3 loop: CASSLPGGGSNQPQHF. The DNA of the CDR3 is TGTGCCAGCAGTTTGCCAGGGGGCGGAAGCAATCAGCCCCAGCATTTT.